These 13 T cell receptor beta chains share one sample of origin, sequenced in a study of blood T cell repertoires in COVID-19. Method: immunoSEQ multiplex PCR; TCRdb's copy keeps in-frame clones and lacks some. This table holds roughly 180,000 clones, 70% to 80% found once. What was sequenced was peripheral blood. Every receptor here comes from a woman aged 45-65 years with active or convalescent COVID-19.

The chain employs TRBV11-2 and TRBJ2-5, with 13 bases lining up with TRBD2. Germline lookup yields CDR1 SGHAT and CDR2 FQNNGV. V lost 0 bases and J lost 7; bases outside the gene matches: 11. The CDR3 has 18 residues. CDR3 in amino acids: CASSLDTPGLAGRGTQYF. For the CDR3, the DNA is TGTGCCAGCAGCTTAGACACCCCGGGACTAGCGGGGAGAGGGACCCAGTACTTC. Filled out from reference TRBV11-2 and TRBJ2-5, the complete variable domain reads EAGVAQSPRYKIIEKRQSVAFWCNPISGHATLYWYQQILGQGPKLLIQFQNNGVVDDSQLPKDRFSAERLKGVDSTLKIQPAKLEDSAVYLCASSLDTPGLAGRGTQYFGPGTRLLVL.

In this sample, this clone turned up many times. J is TRBJ1-2 and V is TRBV19; TRBD1 matches 8 bases. CDR1 and CDR2 from the germline V gene are LNHDA and SQIVND (reference sequence). CDR3 length: 14 amino acids. The trim removed 2 bases at V and 8 bases at J, leaving 7 bases unmatched. The DNA of the CDR3 is TGTGCCAGTAGTATAAACAGGGGGAGAGGCGGCTACACCTTC. Its translation is CASSINRGRGGYTF.

The chain joins TRBV27 to TRBJ1-4; 12 nucleotides align to TRBD1. The ends lost 4 bases at V and 8 bases at J; junction bases unmatched: 11. The CDR3 has 17 amino acids. Per germline, CDR1 MNHEY and CDR2 SMNVEV (reference sequence). The CDR3, as DNA: TGTGCCAGCAGTTCTGGGGACAGGGGGCTCATGGTGGAAAAACTGTTTTTT. It codes for CASSSGDRGLMVEKLFF.

V and J are TRBV15 and TRBJ2-7; the D gene is possibly TRBD2 (5 bases). The CDR3 has 13 residues. Trimming stripped 3 bases from V and 3 bases from J, with 9 bases between. The V gene's germline CDR1 is LNHNV and CDR2 YYDKDF (reference sequence). CDR3 DNA sequence: TGTGCCACCAGCAGGGAGGACGGCTACGAGCAGTACTTC. This codes for CATSREDGYEQYF.

The gene calls are TRBV19 and TRBJ2-1, with TRBD2 matching 10 bases. Germline lookup yields CDR1 LNHDA and CDR2 SQIVND (reference sequence). The CDR3 is 14 amino acids. V lost 6 bases and J lost 6; bases outside the gene matches: 5. The CDR3 loop reads CASSMTSGFNEQFF. As DNA, the CDR3 is TGTGCCAGTAGCATGACTAGCGGGTTCAATGAGCAGTTCTTC.

The chain combines TRBV23-1 with TRBJ2-7, with D unresolved. TRBV23-1 is marked as an open reading frame, function uncertain. The CDR3 spans 17 residues. V gave up 0 bases and J gave up 3 bases, with 18 bases separating them. The CDR3 spells CASSQSVTDPQHYEQYF. In DNA, the CDR3 is TGCGCCAGCAGTCAATCAGTAACAGACCCCCAACACTACGAGCAGTACTTC.

The chain uses TRBV3-1 (or the pseudogene TRBV3-2) and TRBJ1-3, with D unresolved. The CDR3 is made up of 15 amino acids. Germline V gene data show CDR1 as LGHDT and CDR2 as YNNKEL (reference sequence). V lost 0 bases and J 4 bases, leaving 10 bases between the germline ends. CDR3 region: CASSQDNLVGNTIYF. In nucleotides, the CDR3 is TGTGCCAGCAGCCAAGATAATCTTGTGGGAAACACCATATATTTT.

This clone was observed a single time. The rearrangement uses TRBV6-7 and TRBJ2-1; D is possibly TRBD2 (5 bases). TRBV6-7 is an ORF; its function is uncertain. This CDR3 is 17 amino acids long. V was shortened by 1 base and J by 9 bases, with 22 bases between the two germline ends. CDR3 sequence (DNA): TGTGCCAGCAGTTACTTTTGGACTCCTGGCTACACGGGTGAGCAGTTCTTC. Its protein product is CASSYFWTPGYTGEQFF.

The chain carries TRBV7-2 and TRBJ2-7; 9 nucleotides match TRBD1. Germline V CDR1 and CDR2: SGHTA, FQGNSA. The CDR3 contains 14 residues. Trimming removed 0 bases from V and 4 bases from J; junction bases left unmatched: 1. The CDR3 loop reads CASSLAGTGYEQYF. The CDR3 coding sequence is TGTGCCAGCAGCTTAGCCGGGACAGGGTACGAGCAGTACTTC.

The V call is TRBV20-1, the J call TRBJ1-1; D unclear. Looked up from germline, CDR1 is DFQATT and CDR2 is SNEGSKA (reference sequence). The CDR3 length is 13 residues. V shed 3 bases and J shed 1 base, with 9 bases lying between them. For the CDR3, the DNA is TGCAGTGCTAGTCACAGCTGGAACACTGAAGCTTTCTTT. This sequence encodes CSASHSWNTEAFF.

This clone was counted a few times. This chain joins TRBV7-2 and TRBJ2-1, with D perhaps TRBD2 (6 bases). The length of the CDR3 is 13 residues. The ends were cut back, 1 base at V and 10 bases at J, with 11 bases in the middle. Germline CDR1 is SGHTA and CDR2 is FQGNSA. The chain's CDR3 is CASSLDEGLEQFF. The CDR3 DNA sequence: TGTGCCAGCAGCTTAGATGAAGGACTAGAGCAGTTCTTC.

J is TRBJ2-5 and V is TRBV7-2, with D maybe TRBD2 (6 bases). CDR1 and CDR2 from the germline V gene are SGHTA and FQGNSA. Trimming cost V 1 base and J 0 bases, with 12 bases left between them. The CDR3 runs 16 residues. This CDR3 is CASSLGPAGNQETQYF. The CDR3 DNA reads as TGTGCCAGCAGCTTAGGACCTGCGGGGAACCAAGAGACCCAGTACTTC.

This clone was seen just once. This chain joins TRBV9 and TRBJ2-1, with TRBD2 matching 11 bases. The CDR3 contains 16 residues. CDR1 and CDR2 from the germline V gene are SGDLS and YYNGEE. V trimming: 7 bases; J trimming: 7 bases; junction bases outside the gene matches: 13. CDR3 sequence: CASSDRSGGAVNEQFF. The CDR3 DNA is TGTGCCAGCTCGGACCGTAGCGGGGGGGCCGTGAATGAGCAGTTCTTC.